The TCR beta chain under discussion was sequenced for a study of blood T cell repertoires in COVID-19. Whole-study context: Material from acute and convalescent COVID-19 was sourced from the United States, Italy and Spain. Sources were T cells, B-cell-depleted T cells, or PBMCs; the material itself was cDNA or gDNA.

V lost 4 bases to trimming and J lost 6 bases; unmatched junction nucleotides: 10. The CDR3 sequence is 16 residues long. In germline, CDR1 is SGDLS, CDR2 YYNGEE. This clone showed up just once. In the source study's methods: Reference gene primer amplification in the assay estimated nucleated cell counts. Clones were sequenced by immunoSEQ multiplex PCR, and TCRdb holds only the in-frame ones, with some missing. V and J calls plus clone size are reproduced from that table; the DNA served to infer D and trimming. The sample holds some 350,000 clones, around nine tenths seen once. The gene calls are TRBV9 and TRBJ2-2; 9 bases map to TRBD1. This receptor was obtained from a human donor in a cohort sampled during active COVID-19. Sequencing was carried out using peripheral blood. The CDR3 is CASSRRDRVGPGELFF. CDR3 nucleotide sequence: TGTGCCAGCAGCAGACGGGACAGGGTAGGGCCCGGGGAGCTGTTTTTT.